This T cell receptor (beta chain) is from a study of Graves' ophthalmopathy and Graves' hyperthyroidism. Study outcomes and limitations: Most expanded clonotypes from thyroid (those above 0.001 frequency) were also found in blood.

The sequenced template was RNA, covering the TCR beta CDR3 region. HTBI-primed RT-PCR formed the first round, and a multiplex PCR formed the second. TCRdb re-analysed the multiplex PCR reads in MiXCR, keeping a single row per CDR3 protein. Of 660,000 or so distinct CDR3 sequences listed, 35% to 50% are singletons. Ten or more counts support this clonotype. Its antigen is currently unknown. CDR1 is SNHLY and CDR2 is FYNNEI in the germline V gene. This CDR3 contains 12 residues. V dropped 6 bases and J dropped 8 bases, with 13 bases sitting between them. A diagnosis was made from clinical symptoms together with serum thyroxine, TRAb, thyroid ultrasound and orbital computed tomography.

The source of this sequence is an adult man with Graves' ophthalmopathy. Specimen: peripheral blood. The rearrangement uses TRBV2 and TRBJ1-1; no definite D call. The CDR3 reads CASRLGSPEAFF. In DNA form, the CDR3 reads TGTGCCAGCAGATTGGGATCGCCCGAAGCTTTCTTT. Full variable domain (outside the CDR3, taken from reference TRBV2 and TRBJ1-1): EPEVTQTPSHQVTQMGQEVILRCVPISNHLYFYWYRQILGQKVEFLVSFYNNEISEKSEIFDDQFSVERPDGSNFTLKIRSTKLEDSAMYFCASRLGSPEAFFGQGTRLTVV.